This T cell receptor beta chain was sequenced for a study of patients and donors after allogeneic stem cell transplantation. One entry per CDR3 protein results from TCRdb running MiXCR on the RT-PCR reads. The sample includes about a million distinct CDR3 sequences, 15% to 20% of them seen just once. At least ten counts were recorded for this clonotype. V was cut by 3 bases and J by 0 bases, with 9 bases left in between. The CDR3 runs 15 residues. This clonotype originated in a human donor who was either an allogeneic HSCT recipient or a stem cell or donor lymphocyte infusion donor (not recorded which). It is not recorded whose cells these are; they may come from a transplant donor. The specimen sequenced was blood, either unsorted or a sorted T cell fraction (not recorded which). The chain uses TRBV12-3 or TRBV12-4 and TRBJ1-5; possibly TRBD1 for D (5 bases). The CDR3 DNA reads TGTGCCAGCAGTTTTGGGACGGATAGCAATCAGCCCCAGCATTTT. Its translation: CASSFGTDSNQPQHF.